This T cell receptor (beta chain) comes out of a study of T-cell memory formation after mild COVID-19. With constant-segment primers, 5'RACE yielded cDNA libraries of TCR alpha and TCR beta that carried sample barcodes and UMIs. TCRdb itself ran the 5' RACE reads through MiXCR, one entry per CDR3 protein. The repertoire includes 300,000 to 400,000 distinct CDR3 sequences, approximately 21% of them detected once, and 9.5% to 15% sits in the top ten. Remarks on this clonotype: Its antigen is undetermined.

General study results and limits: Contracting CD4+ clones sat mainly in CM and EM; CD8+ in EMRA. Clonal second-wave expansions that peaked on day 37 had unconfirmed SARS-CoV-2 specificity. Clones shrinking from day 15 to 85 showed even CD4/CD8 mixes; later expanders tilted CD4+.

The junction had 6 bases not matched to a gene; V was cut back by 6 bases and J by 5 bases. The germline V gene has CDR1 SEHNR and CDR2 FQNEAQ (reference sequence). This CDR3 region has 13 residues. The chain couples TRBV7-9 to TRBJ2-5, with 7 bases matching TRBD2. The TCR sequence derives from an adult woman who had mild COVID-19 (a few samples of this study predate the infection). Cell type and time point are not known. The source material was PBMCs or a T cell subset sorted from them (not recorded which). The CDR3 loop reads CASRQTSDETQYF. CDR3 coding DNA: TGTGCCAGCAGGCAAACTAGCGACGAGACCCAGTACTTC.